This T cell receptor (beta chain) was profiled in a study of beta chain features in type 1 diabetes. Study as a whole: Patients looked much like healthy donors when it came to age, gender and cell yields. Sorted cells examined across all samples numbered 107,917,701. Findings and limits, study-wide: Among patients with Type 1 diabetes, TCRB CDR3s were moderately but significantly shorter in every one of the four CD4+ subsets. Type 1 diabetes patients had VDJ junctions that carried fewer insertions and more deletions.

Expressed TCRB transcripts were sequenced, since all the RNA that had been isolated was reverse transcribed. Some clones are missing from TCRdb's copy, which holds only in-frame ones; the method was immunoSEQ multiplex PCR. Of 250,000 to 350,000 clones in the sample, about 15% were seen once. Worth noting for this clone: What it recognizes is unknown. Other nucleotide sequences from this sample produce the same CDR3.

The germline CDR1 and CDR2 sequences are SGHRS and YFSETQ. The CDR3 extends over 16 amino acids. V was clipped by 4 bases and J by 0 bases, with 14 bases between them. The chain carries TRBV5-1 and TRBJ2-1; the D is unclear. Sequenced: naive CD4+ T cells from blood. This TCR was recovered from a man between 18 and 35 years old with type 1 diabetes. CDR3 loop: CASSARVSSSYNEQFF. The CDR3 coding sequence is TGCGCCAGCAGCGCTCGCGTCTCGAGCTCCTACAATGAGCAGTTCTTC.